The TCR beta chain under discussion was sequenced for a study of T cell repertoires in cytomegalovirus infection. MiXCR was run by TCRdb on the reads, yielding one entry per CDR3 protein. The data hold around 570,000 distinct CDR3 sequences, with roughly 43% observed a single time. Germline values: CDR1 MNHEY, CDR2 SMNVEV (reference sequence). The CDR3 spans 14 residues. The junction had 7 bases not matched to a gene; V was cut back by 6 bases and J by 7 bases. Comment on this clonotype: Antigen: not known.

The sequence was collected from a human donor in good health (CMV status not recorded). Some clones in this sample may be carry-over from other donors' samples. Sequences were derived from cultured PBMCs, sampled from culture after CMV antigen stimulation. V usage is TRBV27 and J usage is TRBJ2-1, with 9 bases identical to TRBD2. The CDR3 is CASRPRGGWNEQFF. DNA of the CDR3: TGTGCCAGCAGACCGCGGGGGGGATGGAATGAGCAGTTCTTC.